A single T cell receptor (beta chain) is shown here with its context. CDR1 and CDR2 from the germline V gene are MDHEN and SYDVKM. V trimming: 8 bases; J trimming: 7 bases; junction bases outside the gene matches: 4. The CDR3 consists of 13 residues. Profiled with immunoSEQ multiplex PCR; TCRdb holds only in-frame clones, not every one. The sample lists over a thousand clones; 86% were seen once. The sample belongs to a study of brain metastases from non-small cell lung cancer. The TCR originated in a donor aged 40 or over with non-small cell lung cancer. Source material: tumor-adjacent normal tissue. The chain is built from TRBV28 and TRBJ1-6, with 8 bases lining up with TRBD1. CDR3 DNA sequence: TGTGCCAGCTGTCGGGACAGGAATTCACCCCTCCACTTT. Residues: CASCRDRNSPLHF.